The 18 T cell receptor beta chains below come from one sample, sequenced in a study of technical replicates of blood from several donors. The data were produced by immunoSEQ multiplex PCR, yet TCRdb's version contains in-frame clones alone and is incomplete. The sample consists of tens of thousands of clones, just under 95% of them appearing once. Material for sequencing was T cells isolated from PBMCs. These receptors all come from a human donor in good health.

This chain connects TRBV30 to TRBJ1-1; 7 bases line up with TRBD1. From germline, CDR1 is GTSNPN and CDR2 SVGIG (reference sequence). This CDR3 is built from 13 residues. J gave up 4 bases and V 3 bases, and 5 bases lay outside the gene matches. CDR3 amino acids: CAWRRQGITEAFF. CDR3 nucleotide sequence: TGTGCCTGGAGACGACAGGGAATCACTGAAGCTTTCTTT.

The V gene is TRBV19, the J gene TRBJ1-2; no clear D. The V gene's germline CDR1 is LNHDA and CDR2 SQIVND (reference sequence). V lost 3 bases to trimming and J lost 1 base, with 6 bases between them. The CDR3 is made up of 13 amino acids. CDR3 bases: TGTGCCAGTAGTATTAATCTTAACTATGGCTACACCTTC. This encodes CASSINLNYGYTF.

The rearrangement links TRBV7-3 to TRBJ2-3; TRBD2 aligns across 11 bases. The CDR3 has 15 amino acids. The germline V gene encodes CDR1 SGHTA and CDR2 FQGTGA. The junction had 5 bases not matched to a gene; V was cut back by 5 bases and J by 4 bases. The CDR3: CASSQGLAVSDTQYF. The CDR3 coding sequence is TGTGCCAGCAGCCAGGGACTAGCGGTCTCAGATACGCAGTATTTT.

The V gene is TRBV2, the J gene TRBJ1-5, with D uncertain. The V gene's germline CDR1 is SNHLY and CDR2 FYNNEI. Between the trimmed V and J ends, which lost 7 bases and 10 bases, there was a span of 17 bases. The CDR3 totals 13 residues. CDR3 in DNA: TGTGCCAGCACGGGCGGACTGCCAATCCCCCAGCATTTT. It specifies CASTGGLPIPQHF.

The rearrangement uses TRBV10-3 and TRBJ2-5; 7 bases align to TRBD2. J gave up 7 bases and V 0 bases, and 11 bases lay outside the gene matches. Germline V gene sequence: CDR1 ENHRY, CDR2 SYGVKD. CDR3 length: 16 amino acids. The CDR3 here is CAISESIMAGAVTQYF. The CDR3 nucleotides read TGTGCCATCAGTGAGTCGATAATGGCGGGAGCGGTGACCCAGTACTTC.

The gene calls are TRBV11-2 and TRBJ2-2, with D unclear. The germline V gene has CDR1 SGHAT and CDR2 FQNNGV. The CDR3 runs to 13 residues. The V end was cut by 5 bases, the J end by 7 bases, with 11 bases between. The CDR3 region has the DNA TGTGCCAGCAGCCTATCCTGGAGCGGGGAGCTGTTTTTT. Amino acids: CASSLSWSGELFF.

The chain recombines TRBV11-2 with TRBJ2-3; D perhaps matches TRBD2 (5 bases). The CDR3 is 13 amino acids. The germline V gene has CDR1 SGHAT and CDR2 FQNNGV. The germline V and J ends were trimmed by 6 bases and 5 bases, with 12 bases remaining between them. For the CDR3, the DNA is TGTGCCAGCAGACCGAGTGGAGGAGATACGCAGTATTTT. Amino acids: CASRPSGGDTQYF.

The V gene is TRBV27, the J gene TRBJ1-2, with D tentatively TRBD1 (5 bases). CDR1 is MNHEY, CDR2 SMNVEV, per germline (reference sequence). The germline V and J ends were trimmed by 3 bases and 4 bases, with 15 bases remaining between them. The CDR3 has 15 amino acids. CDR3: CASSFYGGGPYGYTF. For the CDR3, the DNA is TGTGCCAGCAGTTTTTATGGGGGGGGTCCCTATGGCTACACCTTC.

This chain connects TRBV5-4 to TRBJ2-7, with TRBD2 matching over 7 bases. The germline CDR1 and CDR2 sequences are SGHNT and YYREEE (reference sequence). The J segment lost 6 bases and the V segment lost 0 bases, leaving 3 bases of the junction unmatched. The length of the CDR3 is 13 residues. Here the CDR3 DNA reads TGTGCCAGCAGCTTGGGACTAGCTCTCGAGCAGTACTTC. This sequence encodes CASSLGLALEQYF.

This rearrangement joins TRBV2 to TRBJ2-1, with D unclear. The germline V and J ends were trimmed by 4 bases and 7 bases, with 2 bases remaining between them. The germline CDR1 and CDR2 sequences are SNHLY and FYNNEI. The CDR3 runs to 10 residues. The CDR3 nucleotides read TGTGCCAGCAGTGCGAATGAGCAGTTCTTC. Encoded protein: CASSANEQFF.

CDR3 nucleotide sequence: TGTGCCAGCGGACGAACGGGGAGGGAGGAAAAACTGTTTTTT. Amino acid sequence: CASGRTGREEKLFF. The rearrangement links TRBV7-8 to TRBJ1-4; D remains ambiguous. V shed 8 bases and J shed 8 bases, with 18 bases lying between them. Germline V lookup: CDR1 SGHVS, CDR2 FQNEAQ. This CDR3 comprises 14 residues.

V usage is TRBV10-3 and J usage is TRBJ2-2; 11 bases map to TRBD2. Germline-derived CDR1 and CDR2 are ENHRY and SYGVKD. After removal of 6 bases from V and 4 bases from J, the junction contained 4 bases not matched to a gene. The CDR3 covers 15 residues. CDR3: CAISDLAGGTGELFF. In DNA form, the CDR3 reads TGTGCCATCAGCGACCTAGCGGGAGGCACCGGGGAGCTGTTTTTT.

The rearrangement joins TRBV11-2 to TRBJ2-1; TRBD2 matches at 7 bases. This CDR3 region has 15 residues. The germline V gene has CDR1 SGHAT and CDR2 FQNNGV. V trimming: 6 bases; J trimming: 0 bases; junction bases outside the gene matches: 5. The DNA for the CDR3 is TGTGCCAGCAGGTCAGCGGGAATCTCCTACAATGAGCAGTTCTTC. This encodes CASRSAGISYNEQFF.

The V and J genes are TRBV5-4 and TRBJ2-3; TRBD2 aligns across 8 bases. The CDR3 covers 15 residues. CDR1 SGHNT and CDR2 YYREEE come from the germline V gene (reference sequence). After removal of 4 bases from V and 3 bases from J, the junction contained 7 bases not matched to a gene. The chain's CDR3 is CASSAELAATDTQYF. The CDR3 DNA follows: TGTGCCAGCAGCGCGGAACTAGCGGCAACAGATACGCAGTATTTT.

The V and J genes are TRBV9 and TRBJ2-3; TRBD2 aligns across 8 bases. The germline gives CDR1 SGDLS, CDR2 YYNGEE. There are 14 residues in the CDR3. Trimming removed 5 bases from V and 1 base from J; junction bases left unmatched: 3. CDR3 nucleotide sequence: TGTGCCAGCAGACCAGCGGGGGGCACAGATACGCAGTATTTT. Its translation is CASRPAGGTDTQYF.

V is TRBV19 and J is TRBJ1-5; D is perhaps TRBD1 (5 bases). Germline-derived CDR1 and CDR2 are LNHDA and SQIVND (reference sequence). The germline V and J ends were trimmed by 3 bases and 7 bases, with 13 bases remaining between them. The CDR3 loop spans 14 amino acids. The CDR3 DNA sequence: TGTGCCAGTAGTATCGGGGGTCCGGGACAGCCCCAGCATTTT. This gives the protein CASSIGGPGQPQHF.

The CDR3 DNA is TGTGCCAGCAGCTTAGCGTGGACTAGCGGGCCGTACAATGAGCAGTTCTTC. Translated, it gives CASSLAWTSGPYNEQFF. This chain links TRBV7-2 with TRBJ2-1; 11 positions match TRBD2. Per the germline V gene, CDR1 is SGHTA and CDR2 is FQGNSA. V lost 0 bases, J lost 4 bases, and 5 bases stayed unmatched. CDR3 length: 17 residues.

The rearrangement uses TRBV6-5 and TRBJ2-7, with 9 nucleotides matching TRBD2. CDR1 and CDR2 (germline): MNHEY, SVGAGI. V gave up 3 bases and J gave up 12 bases; unmatched junction bases: 9. The CDR3 is 13 residues long. In DNA form, the CDR3 reads TGTGCCAGCAGTTATAGGGGTAGCGGGAGCAGGTACTTC. Translated, it gives CASSYRGSGSRYF.